This T cell receptor (beta chain) was sequenced in a study of shared clonotypes between healthy human individuals (dated by TCRdb to the early 2020s). Regarding the study in general: Three men and a couple of women, aged 18 to 49 years, made up the cohort. For each donor, CD4 naive and CD4 memory were each run on three plates, CD8 naive on two plates, and CD8 memory on one plate. To estimate repertoire size and how much clonotype sharing occurs between individuals, the study deeply sequenced the blood TCR repertoires of five healthy adults. To increase sequencing depth and limit assay-specific biases, TCR repertoire library preparation and sequencing were carried out by different laboratories using diverse techniques. Each donor's leukapheresis produced roughly between roughly 0.94 and 9.5 billion PBMCs. Broad study findings and their caveats: Sampling was restricted to blood, and TCR repertoires in tissue are likely to differ from TCR repertoires in blood. Pairwise subsampling indicated that sequencing depth was expected to affect the degree of clonotype sharing among donors. Clonotypes shared by all four sorted-subset donors showed higher generation probabilities than non-shared clonotypes. Across four donors, around 5.4% of naive CD4, around 3.5% of naive CD8, 2% to 2.5% of memory CD4, and 0.4% of memory CD8 clonotypes were shared. Because the study included a small number of donors, the genetic and exposure-history diversity represented was limited. Larger estimated clonotype richness was generally found for naive subsets than for memory subsets. Incomplete sequencing was indicated by rarefaction of sorted-subset datasets, despite the large sequencing depth.

With regard to this clone: The specificity of this receptor is unknown. Per-base qualities were not stored, and no clone one base away is much larger.

The donors were healthy, HIV-negative adults who had no recently reported acute infections or vaccinations. Every donor was a Caucasian adult residing in Nashville, Tennessee, USA. CD4+ T cells were enriched by magnetic negative selection; naive cells were then positively selected on CD45RA, and the negative fraction formed the memory subset. Blood was collected by leukapheresis, and PBMCs were isolated by Ficoll-Histopaque density gradient centrifugation and then cryopreserved in liquid nitrogen vapor phase. Purity and quantity of every magnetically sorted T cell population were checked by analytical flow cytometry. Genomic DNA was isolated from every sorted fraction and measured by UV absorbance on a Nanodrop 2000c. CDR1 and CDR2, looked up from the germline V gene (reference sequence), are LNHNV and YYDKDF. The CDR3 runs 14 residues from the cysteine to the phenylalanine. The kept DNA is CDR3 alone, 42 bases in frame from the first base. V was cut back by 1 base and J by 5 bases, leaving a gap of 12 bases between them.

Using the deep immunoSEQ assay, multiplex PCR amplified TCR CDR3 regions from genomic DNA. Extracted genomic DNA from each cell subset was distributed evenly across all wells of several immunoSEQ 96-well plates, and each plate was treated as a replicate. For sorted subsets, approximately 0.2 ug of genomic DNA, equivalent to tens of thousands of T cell genomes, went into each replicate PCR. Purified libraries were quantified with a Qubit 3.0 fluorometer, sized on a Bioanalyzer 2100, and re-quantified with the KAPA Library Quantification kit. Every immunoSEQ 96-well plate was sequenced on a dedicated single-read 150-cycle Illumina NextSeq 550 flow cell. Per the source publication's procedure: Because the immunoSEQ output included only junctional sequences and no quality scores, the filtering could not be the same as the filtering used for full-length reads. Sequences were annotated with PyIR, a Python wrapper for IgBLAST v1.9, using IMGT germline references to assign V/J genes and CDR3. Reads with weak V/J assignments (E-value above 1e-6), missing CDR3, stop codons, out-of-frame junctions, or ambiguous translated residues were removed. A V3J clonotype was defined by an identical inferred V gene, J gene, and CDR3 amino acid sequence. Percentage overlap between repertoires was computed as shared unique clonotypes divided by the size of the smaller repertoire. Repertoire richness was assessed with RTK rarefaction, the Chao1 estimator, and Recon v2.1 estimates of unobserved clonotypes. OLGA was used to compute generation probabilities for all TCRbeta clonotypes that the gDNA method yielded from a few donors. The source is immuneACCESS, and TCRdb retained only in-frame sequences with V and J called. Part of the clones is not carried over; for the studies checked, unresolved V genes explain less than half of this, and the remainder is unexplained. Clonal size and the V and J genes are those of that table, whereas D and trimming came from the DNA. For this sample there are about 640,000 clones; 72% appear just once. The ten largest clonotypes hold about 1.8% of the sample.

This sequence originates from a woman between 25 and 40 years old in good health. The sequencing sample was made of memory CD4+ T cells sorted from blood. The cell subset or site label for this specimen denotes: CD45RA-negative fraction. The sequence joins TRBV15 to TRBJ2-7; the D gene identity is not certain. At the DNA level, the sequence is TGTGCCACCAGCAGAGCGGTGTACGTCAACGAGCAGTACTTC. This yields the protein CATSRAVYVNEQYF.